This record covers a single T cell receptor beta chain. This CDR3 is 14 amino acids long. The trim removed 0 bases at V and 9 bases at J, leaving 3 bases unmatched. From germline, CDR1 is SGDLS and CDR2 YYNGEE. The data originate from a study of metastatic and nonmetastatic thyroid tumors. TCRdb reanalyzed the PCR reads with MiXCR. The sample has around 6,000 clones, roughly 27% seen once; the top ten hold about a fifth. There were no patients who had received any treatment before thyroid surgery. Sequencing was carried out using adjacent normal tissue. The chain combines TRBV9 with TRBJ2-1, with 10 bases identical to TRBD2. The clonotype originates from a female donor with papillary thyroid cancer or a benign thyroid nodule (not recorded which). Some clones in this sample may be carry-over from other donors' samples. The CDR3 here is CASSVASGRGEQFF. The CDR3 DNA follows: TGTGCCAGCAGCGTAGCCAGCGGGAGGGGTGAGCAGTTCTTC.